This T cell receptor beta chain was retrieved from a study of control samples from healthy donors and cancer patients. TCRdb's table, derived via immunoSEQ multiplex PCR, lists solely in-frame clones and lacks some. The sample has some 98,000 clones; around 85% are singletons. The CDR3 has 14 amino acids. The V end lost 5 bases, the J end lost 4 bases, and 14 bases lay between the germline ends. In germline, CDR1 is LNHDA, CDR2 SQIVND (reference sequence). This sequence was found in a man aged 65 to 85 with lung cancer. J is TRBJ1-1 and V is TRBV19, with unresolved D. The sample was PBMCs. The CDR3, as DNA: TGTGCCAGTAGTTCGGTTACCCGGGGCACTGAAGCTTTCTTT. It specifies CASSSVTRGTEAFF.